This T cell receptor beta chain originates from a study of PD-1 blockade in classical Hodgkin lymphoma (dated by TCRdb to about 2020). Notes on the research overall: Nivolumab dosing was 3 mg/kg intravenously every 2 weeks, continuing until either disease progression or unacceptable toxicity. The study used TCR beta sequencing and CyTOF to define a peripheral blood immune signature of response to PD-1 blockade in classical Hodgkin lymphoma. The investigation overall reported the following: Only a single clinical trial cohort was studied, and what caused the repertoire differences, possibly disease activity or prior therapy, remained undefined. Trial patients with a complete response had baseline diversity similar to that of newly diagnosed patients, while partial responders and progressors had significantly lower diversity. By C4D1, a significant rise was seen in CD4+ TCR diversity but not in CD8+ TCR diversity (p=0.0027 vs p=0.16), and the rise was most apparent among complete responders (p=0.02). Baseline TCR diversity was reported as lower in newly diagnosed patients than in healthy donors, and lower still in relapsed/refractory patients. Lower diversity was seen in patients whose nivolumab began less than 1 year after ASCT, and these patients were left out of later analyses so that immune reconstitution would not confound the results.

The time point label here, explained by the study, means: cycle 1 day 1 (C1D1), immediately before nivolumab initiation. Every trial patient had relapsed following autologous stem cell transplantation, and prior brentuximab vedotin exposure was what differed among cohorts A, B and C. The trial cohort included 50 to 70 patients with relapsed/refractory classical Hodgkin lymphoma, and each patient had a best overall response of complete response, partial response or progressive disease. Trial patients were treated with single-agent nivolumab in the multi-cohort phase II CheckMate 205 trial. Best overall response was determined by an independent review committee according to the 2007 International Working Group response criteria. Trial PBMCs were collected just before the start of nivolumab (C1D1) and during therapy at cycle 2 day 1 and cycle 4 day 1. Peripheral blood was collected in 8 mL Vacutainer Cell Preparation Tubes, from which PBMCs were isolated by centrifugation and then cryopreserved.

The Qiagen DNeasy kit was used to extract genomic DNA from unsorted PBMCs and from the negatively selected CD4+ and CD8+ fractions. TCR beta CDR3 regions were subjected to amplification by immunoSEQ multiplex PCR with primers that anneal to V and J segments. Amplification bias was minimized using a synthetic immune receptor repertoire, and residual bias was removed computationally after sequencing. In the source study's methods: Custom Python scripts were used to quantify repertoire diversity as the Shannon entropy index. Unsorted, CD4+ and CD8+ repertoires were examined separately, except in combined analyses, for which CD4+ and CD8+ sequences were merged in silico. Clonal expansion was defined as at least a 2-fold frequency increase after treatment relative to C1D1, with a pseudocount of 0.5 for undetected baseline clones. Singleton clones were defined as clones with 0 or 1 copy at C1D1, and non-singleton clones were defined as clones with 2 or more copies. By matching protein sequences in sorted samples from the same patient, clones expanded in unsorted samples were annotated as CD4+, CD8+ or unknown. Wilcoxon tests on paired samples were used to test changes in diversity from C1D1 to C4D1. The source is immuneACCESS, and TCRdb retained only in-frame sequences with V and J called. Part of the clones is not carried over; for the studies checked, unresolved V genes explain less than half of this, and the remainder is unexplained. Clone size and V and J calls were adopted from that table, with D and trimming inferred from the DNA. For this sample there are fewer than 100,000 clones; 75% to 90% appear just once. 20% to 25% of the sample belongs to the ten largest clones.

This clone came up once. The clone's antigen remains unknown. Per-nucleotide qualities are absent, and no much larger clonotype sits a single base away. Trimming removed 2 bases from V and 0 bases from J; the gene matches leave 5 bases unexplained. Inclusive of the bounding cysteine and phenylalanine, the CDR3 is 16 residues long. Just CDR3 DNA is preserved here, 48 bases in frame from base 1. CDR1 and CDR2, per the germline V gene, are MNHNS and SASEGT. The sequences come from peripheral blood mononuclear cells (PBMCs), collected at baseline. This TCR came from a human donor with classical Hodgkin lymphoma. The chain is assembled from TRBV6-1 and TRBJ2-3, and TRBD2 matches 7 of the central bases. The DNA sequence is TGTGCCAGCAGTGAACCGACTAGCTGGAGCACAGATACGCAGTATTTT. The encoded protein is CASSEPTSWSTDTQYF.